The 23 T cell receptor beta chains given below trace back to one sample, sequenced in a study of HIV-infected children after antiretroviral therapy interruption. The TCR library was built from RNA with a 3' RACE protocol and unique molecular identifiers. TCRdb reprocessed the 3' RACE reads via MiXCR and lists one record per CDR3 protein. The sample records about 89,000 distinct CDR3 sequences, 6.9% being singletons. The treatment: PENTA 11 planned treatment interruption arm or continuous ART arm. The starting material was CD45RA+ CD4+ T cells from PBMCs, pooled from several time points, obtained from a donor given antiretroviral therapy, either interrupted or continuous. The subset was: naive CD4+ CD45RA+ CD45RO- T cells. Every receptor here comes from a pool of human donors with HIV.

This clonotype was seen many times. The rearrangement joins TRBV18 to TRBJ1-2; D call uncertain. The CDR3 sequence is 15 residues long. V dropped 2 bases and J dropped 4 bases, with 14 bases sitting between them. Germline V gives CDR1 KGHSH, CDR2 LQKENI. The DNA of the CDR3 is TGTGCCAGCTCACCAGAAGTCGACAACCTCTATGGCTACACCTTC. Translated, it gives CASSPEVDNLYGYTF.

This clonotype was detected ten times or more. The rearrangement uses TRBV20-1 and TRBJ2-7, with TRBD1 identical over 8 bases. Per the germline V gene, CDR1 is DFQATT and CDR2 is SNEGSKA (reference sequence). The CDR3 contains 14 residues. Losses at the gene ends were 5 bases for V and 3 bases for J; bases not matched to a gene: 9. CDR3 amino acids: CSAHRPGQDYEQYF. Written as DNA, the CDR3 is TGCAGTGCTCACAGACCGGGACAGGACTACGAGCAGTACTTC.

This clonotype was observed a few times. The V gene is TRBV12-3 or TRBV12-4, the J gene TRBJ1-3; D remains ambiguous. The V end lost 3 bases, the J end lost 0 bases, and 6 bases lay between the germline ends. The CDR3 loop spans 14 amino acids. The CDR3: CASSLSHSGNTIYF. CDR3 DNA sequence: TGTGCCAGCAGTTTGAGCCACTCTGGAAACACCATATATTTT.

V gene TRBV5-6 combines with J gene TRBJ2-1; TRBD2 agrees at 11 bases. The CDR3 runs to 15 residues. Germline-derived CDR1 and CDR2 are SGHDT and YYEEEE. V lost 9 bases to trimming and J lost 7 bases; unmatched junction nucleotides: 12. The CDR3 reads CATQLAGVGENEQFF. The CDR3 DNA reads TGTGCCACCCAACTAGCGGGGGTAGGTGAGAATGAGCAGTTCTTC. The full variable domain, in which reference TRBV5-6 and TRBJ2-1 provide the parts outside the CDR3, is DAGVTQSPTHLIKTRGQQVTLRCSPKSGHDTVSWYQQALGQGPQFIFQYYEEEERQRGNFPDRFSGHQFPNYSSELNVNALLLGDSALYLCATQLAGVGENEQFFGPGTRLTVL.

This clonotype has a handful of counts. The DNA for the CDR3 is TGTGCCAGCTCACCGGCCGACAGGGAGACTGAAGCTTTCTTT. Its protein is CASSPADRETEAFF. The gene calls are TRBV18 and TRBJ1-1; 7 bases agree with TRBD1. This CDR3 comprises 14 residues. Germline V lookup: CDR1 KGHSH, CDR2 LQKENI. V was clipped by 3 bases and J by 5 bases; unmatched bases: 6.

The chain recombines TRBV5-1 with TRBJ1-3; no clear D gene. The CDR3 totals 16 residues. The V and J ends lost 4 bases and 5 bases respectively, with 19 bases between them. Germline CDR1 SGHRS, CDR2 YFSETQ. CDR3 amino acids: CASSPAWTGARNTIYF. In nucleotides, the CDR3 is TGCGCCAGCAGCCCGGCATGGACGGGAGCAAGAAACACCATATATTTT.

This clonotype came up many times. This sequence joins TRBV27 and TRBJ1-4; 8 positions match TRBD1. The ends lost 3 bases at V and 2 bases at J; junction bases unmatched: 2. The germline V gene encodes CDR1 MNHEY and CDR2 SMNVEV (reference sequence). This CDR3 is 15 amino acids long. The CDR3, as DNA: TGTGCCAGCAGTTTTACAGGGGGTACTAATGAAAAACTGTTTTTT. As protein: CASSFTGGTNEKLFF.

There are many counts of this clonotype. This chain connects TRBV6-5 to TRBJ1-1, with D hard to call. The V gene lost 6 bases and the J gene lost 0 bases, with 8 bases spanning the gap. Germline CDR1 and CDR2: MNHEY and SVGAGI. The CDR3 contains 13 residues. CDR3 residues: CASRRIVNTEAFF. The DNA for the CDR3 is TGTGCCAGCAGACGCATAGTGAACACTGAAGCTTTCTTT.

This clonotype occurred many times. The rearrangement uses TRBV20-1 and TRBJ1-6, with D possibly being TRBD1 (5 bases). The V gene's germline CDR1 is DFQATT and CDR2 SNEGSKA (reference sequence). The V end lost 3 bases, the J end lost 7 bases, and 13 bases lay between the germline ends. This CDR3 contains 14 residues. The CDR3 nucleotides read TGCAGTGCTAGGGGGGGGACGGGGAATTCACCCCTCCACTTT. As protein: CSARGGTGNSPLHF.

This clonotype occurred many times. The rearrangement uses TRBV5-1 and TRBJ2-5; D is possibly TRBD2 (5 bases). In germline, CDR1 is SGHRS, CDR2 YFSETQ. The CDR3 contains 13 residues. The V end lost 4 bases, the J end lost 5 bases, and 12 bases lay between the germline ends. CDR3 coding DNA: TGCGCCAGCAGCCCCACTAGGATGGAGACCCAGTACTTC. This encodes CASSPTRMETQYF.

This clonotype was detected only once. A much larger clone differs by one base, so this may be a read error. V gene TRBV12-3 or TRBV12-4 combines with J gene TRBJ1-5; D is undetermined. This CDR3 contains 12 residues. The CDR3 here is CASSPPGQPRHF. The CDR3 region has the DNA TGTGCCAGCAGTCCGCCTGGCCAGCCCCGGCATTTT.

V is TRBV6-1 and J is TRBJ1-6, with D hard to call. The germline V gene has CDR1 MNHNS and CDR2 SASEGT. The CDR3 loop spans 16 amino acids. V gave up 7 bases and J gave up 0 bases, with 13 bases separating them. This chain's CDR3 is CASKERISSYNSPLHF. In nucleotides, the CDR3 is TGTGCCAGCAAAGAAAGAATCAGCTCCTATAATTCACCCCTCCACTTT.

This clonotype was seen ten or more times. The rearrangement links TRBV28 to TRBJ2-1; D unresolved. In germline, CDR1 is MDHEN, CDR2 SYDVKM. The CDR3 has 11 residues. V gave up 4 bases and J gave up 10 bases, with 8 bases separating them. CDR3 sequence reads: CASSYSREQFF. CDR3 DNA: TGTGCCAGCAGTTATAGCCGAGAGCAGTTCTTC. The full variable domain, in which reference TRBV28 and TRBJ2-1 provide the parts outside the CDR3, is DVKVTQSSRYLVKRTGEKVFLECVQDMDHENMFWYRQDPGLGLRLIYFSYDVKMKEKGDIPEGYSVSREKKERFSLILESASTNQTSMYLCASSYSREQFFGPGTRLTVL.

The table lists this clonotype with many counts. This chain links TRBV7-9 with TRBJ1-1; D call uncertain. CDR3 length: 16 amino acids. V was pared by 3 bases and J by 1 base, with 15 bases between. CDR1 is SEHNR, CDR2 FQNEAQ, per germline (reference sequence). CDR3 sequence (DNA): TGTGCCAGCAGCTTTAGCAGGATAGGAGGGAACACTGAAGCTTTCTTT. Protein sequence: CASSFSRIGGNTEAFF.

This clonotype was seen only a few times. The chain combines TRBV7-2 with TRBJ1-4; the match to TRBD1 covers 7 bases. V dropped 5 bases and J dropped 1; count of bases not matched to a gene: 16. CDR1 is SGHTA, CDR2 FQGNSA, per germline. The CDR3 is 19 amino acids. DNA for the CDR3: TGTGCCAGCAGCGCCCAAAGTGGGCAGGGGGAGATAACTAATGAAAAACTGTTTTTT. Translating gives CASSAQSGQGEITNEKLFF.

The chain carries TRBV3-1 and TRBJ2-3, with D possibly being TRBD2 (5 bases). CDR1 and CDR2 (germline): LGHDT, YNNKEL (reference sequence). The CDR3 runs 13 residues. Trimming took off 4 bases at V and 5 bases at J, with 10 bases between the two ends. For the CDR3, the DNA is TGTGCCAGCAGCCTTAGGGCGGGAGATACGCAGTATTTT. Translation gives CASSLRAGDTQYF.

The sample holds many counts of this clonotype. The chain couples TRBV5-1 to TRBJ2-1; TRBD1 aligns across 7 bases. This CDR3 is 13 amino acids long. CDR1 and CDR2 from the germline V gene are SGHRS and YFSETQ. The ends lost 6 bases at V and 6 bases at J; junction bases unmatched: 6. The CDR3 DNA follows: TGCGCCAGCACCCTCACAGGGGCCAATGAGCAGTTCTTC. It translates to CASTLTGANEQFF.

This clonotype has at least ten counts. The chain couples TRBV4-1 to TRBJ2-1; 9 nucleotides match TRBD2. With 0 bases clipped from V and 4 bases from J, the junction kept 7 bases outside the gene matches. CDR1 is MGHRA and CDR2 is YSYEKL in the germline V gene. CDR3 length: 17 amino acids. The CDR3 coding sequence is TGCGCCAGCAGCCAAGAGTTCGGCCTAGCGGGGTACAATGAGCAGTTCTTC. Protein: CASSQEFGLAGYNEQFF.

This clonotype was counted many times. The rearrangement uses TRBV12-3 or TRBV12-4 and TRBJ2-7; D ambiguous. The V gene lost 2 bases and the J gene lost 6 bases, with 5 bases spanning the gap. The CDR3 loop spans 11 amino acids. DNA for the CDR3: TGTGCCAGCAGTTTAAATGGCGAGCAGTACTTC. Translated: CASSLNGEQYF.

This clonotype is termed medium-sized. The CDR3 protein is CSARWVTGNTIYF. The CDR3 DNA is TGCAGTGCTAGATGGGTGACTGGAAACACCATATATTTT. The chain joins TRBV20-1 to TRBJ1-3, with unresolved D. Trimming left V 2 bases short and J 2 bases short, with 7 bases between. The germline CDR1 and CDR2 sequences are DFQATT and SNEGSKA (reference sequence). This CDR3 is built from 13 residues.

In this sample, this clonotype turned up many times. This chain connects TRBV4-1 to TRBJ1-2; a possible D gene is TRBD1 (5 bases). Germline V gives CDR1 MGHRA, CDR2 YSYEKL. The CDR3 runs 16 residues. V shed 3 bases and J shed 8 bases, with 22 bases lying between them. The CDR3 region is CASSQGPETSVGGYTF. DNA for the CDR3: TGCGCCAGCAGCCAGGGGCCGGAGACCAGCGTTGGAGGCTACACCTTC.

There are many counts of this clonotype. The chain recombines TRBV4-1 with TRBJ1-1; D call uncertain. In germline, CDR1 is MGHRA, CDR2 YSYEKL. The V and J ends lost 1 base and 5 bases respectively, with 8 bases between them. The CDR3 length is 13 residues. CDR3 loop: CASSQAWSTEAFF. In DNA, the CDR3 is TGCGCCAGCAGCCAAGCTTGGAGTACTGAAGCTTTCTTT.

This clonotype was recorded at least ten times. The chain carries TRBV13 and TRBJ1-1; D gene uncertain. Germline CDR1 PRHDT, CDR2 FYEKMQ (reference sequence). The CDR3 has 12 amino acids. V lost 5 bases and J 0 bases, leaving 4 bases between the germline ends. The CDR3 loop reads CASSRVNTEAFF. The CDR3 DNA follows: TGTGCCAGCAGCCGGGTGAACACTGAAGCTTTCTTT. Together with reference TRBV13 and TRBJ1-1, the CDR3 gives the full variable domain: AAGVIQSPRHLIKEKRETATLKCYPIPRHDTVYWYQQGPGQDPQFLISFYEKMQSDKGSIPDRFSAQQFSDYHSELNMSSLELGDSALYFCASSRVNTEAFFGQGTRLTVV.